This record concerns one T cell receptor beta chain sequence. What it binds is unknown. This sample is drawn from a study of Graves' ophthalmopathy and Graves' hyperthyroidism. Amplifying from RNA transcripts, the study obtained TCR beta CDR3 regions. First-round RT-PCR with HTBI primers preceded a second-round multiplex PCR. TCRdb reanalysed the multiplex PCR reads using MiXCR and keeps one entry per CDR3 protein. The sample lists about 160,000 distinct CDR3 sequences; 39% were seen once. Broader study findings: Discriminating ophthalmopathy from stable hyperthyroidism, a 13-signature model attained a sensitivity of 85% to 90% and a specificity of just under 84%.

With V trimmed by 10 bases and J by 3 bases, 13 bases remained unmatched. The CDR3 totals 16 residues. Exclusion applied to patients with other autoimmune diseases, uncontrolled infections, pregnancy or lactation. The sample taken for sequencing was peripheral blood. The TCR was taken from a man in his thirties or forties with Graves' ophthalmopathy. The chain recombines TRBV12-3 or TRBV12-4 with TRBJ2-2, with 8 bases lining up with TRBD2. The DNA of the CDR3 is TGTGCCATCCTGACTAGCGCCGAAACATACACCGGGGAGCTGTTTTTT. Its protein is CAILTSAETYTGELFF.